This T cell receptor beta chain is drawn from a study of OX40 agonist ivuxolimab in advanced cancers. General study findings and limits: Certain nonresponders likewise exhibited a low normalized T-cell clonal expansion.

Here immunoSEQ multiplex PCR was the method, and the copy in TCRdb shows in-frame clones only, minus some. The table shows about 60,000 clones, with 65% to 85% occurring only once. Exclusion of a patient followed from autoimmune disease history or systemic immunosuppression. In germline, CDR1 is SGHTA, CDR2 FQGNSA. The CDR3 contains 15 residues. V lost 5 bases and J lost 6; bases outside the gene matches: 12. Turning to this clone: Its cognate antigen is unknown.

Specimen: CD4+ or CD8+ T cells sorted from blood, collected in a trial of the OX40 agonist ivuxolimab. The TCR originated in an adult with an advanced solid tumor such as melanoma, head and neck, liver or kidney cancer. The chain is built from TRBV7-2 and TRBJ2-7; TRBD2 aligns across 8 bases. CDR3 in amino acids: CASSPVTRGGFEQYF. CDR3 nucleotide sequence: TGTGCCAGCAGCCCGGTCACTCGGGGGGGGTTCGAGCAGTACTTC.